This T cell receptor (beta chain) was retrieved from a study of cytomegalovirus exposure and HLA in healthy donors. About the research overall: Early released data comprised around 80 million unique TCRs from HLA-typed donors. Study outcomes and limitations: A later analysis showed that HLA-associated TCR beta chains had undergone more clonal expansion than equally common others.

In the case of this clone: Antigen unknown.

Primers: 60 Vbeta forward and 13 Jbeta reverse. Original handling: Around 10 million shared chains were among some 75 million unique TCR beta chains counted in a later analysis. The method was immunoSEQ multiplex PCR; TCRdb's version includes in-frame clones alone and lacks a portion of them. V and J calls and clone size follow that table, whereas D and trimming were derived from the DNA. The data show roughly 180,000 clones, 75% to 90% seen once. This CDR3 comprises 15 residues. J lost 4 bases, V lost 5 bases, and 8 bases had no gene match. Germline V gene data show CDR1 as SGHNT and CDR2 as YYREEE (reference sequence).

This TCR derives from a man in his late teens or twenties in good health and CMV-seropositive. Sequencing was carried out using PBMCs. The V call is TRBV5-4, the J call TRBJ1-4; 7 nucleotides agree with TRBD1. The CDR3 DNA follows: TGTGCCAGCAGTACACCGGGACAGAATAATGAAAAACTGTTTTTT. It is translated as CASSTPGQNNEKLFF.